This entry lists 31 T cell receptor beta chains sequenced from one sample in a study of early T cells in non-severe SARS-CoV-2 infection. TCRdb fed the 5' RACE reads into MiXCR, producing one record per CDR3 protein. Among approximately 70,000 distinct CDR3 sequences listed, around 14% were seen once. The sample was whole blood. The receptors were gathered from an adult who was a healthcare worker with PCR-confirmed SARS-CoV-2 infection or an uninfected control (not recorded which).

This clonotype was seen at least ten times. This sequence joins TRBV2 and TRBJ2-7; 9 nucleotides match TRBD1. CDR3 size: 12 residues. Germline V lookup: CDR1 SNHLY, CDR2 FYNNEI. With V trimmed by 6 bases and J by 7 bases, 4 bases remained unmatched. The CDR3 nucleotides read TGTGCCAGCAGCGGACAGGGGAATGAGCAGTACTTC. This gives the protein CASSGQGNEQYF.

DNA of the CDR3: TGTGCCATTAGAGGCAGTTTGGTCGAGCAGTACTTC. Protein product: CAIRGSLVEQYF. The rearrangement joins TRBV10-3 to TRBJ2-7; no firm D call. Germline V gene data show CDR1 as ENHRY and CDR2 as SYGVKD. The CDR3 loop spans 12 amino acids. The V end lost 9 bases, the J end lost 6 bases, and 15 bases lay between the germline ends.

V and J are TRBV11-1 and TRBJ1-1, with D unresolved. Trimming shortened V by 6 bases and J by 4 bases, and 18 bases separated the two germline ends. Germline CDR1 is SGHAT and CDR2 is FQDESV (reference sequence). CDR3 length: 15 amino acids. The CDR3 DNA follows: TGTGCCAGCAGGCGCAGGTCGGGGTCGGGCACTGAAGCTTTCTTT. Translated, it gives CASRRRSGSGTEAFF.

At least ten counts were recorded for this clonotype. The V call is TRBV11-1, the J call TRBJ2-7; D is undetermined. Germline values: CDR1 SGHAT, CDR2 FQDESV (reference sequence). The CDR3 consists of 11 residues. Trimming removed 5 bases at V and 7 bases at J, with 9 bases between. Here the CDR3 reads CASSQTWEQYF. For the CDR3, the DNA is TGTGCCAGCAGCCAGACGTGGGAGCAGTACTTC.

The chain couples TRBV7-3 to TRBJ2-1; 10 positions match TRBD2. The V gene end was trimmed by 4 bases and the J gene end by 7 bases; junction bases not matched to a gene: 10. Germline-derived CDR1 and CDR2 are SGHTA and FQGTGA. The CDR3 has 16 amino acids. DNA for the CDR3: TGTGCCAGCAGCTCAGTTCCGGGACTAGCGACGAATGAGCAGTTCTTC. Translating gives CASSSVPGLATNEQFF. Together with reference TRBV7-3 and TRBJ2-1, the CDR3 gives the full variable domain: GAGVSQTPSNKVTEKGKYVELRCDPISGHTALYWYRQSLGQGPEFLIYFQGTGAADDSGLPNDRFFAVRPEGSVSTLKIQRTERGDSAVYLCASSSVPGLATNEQFFGPGTRLTVL.

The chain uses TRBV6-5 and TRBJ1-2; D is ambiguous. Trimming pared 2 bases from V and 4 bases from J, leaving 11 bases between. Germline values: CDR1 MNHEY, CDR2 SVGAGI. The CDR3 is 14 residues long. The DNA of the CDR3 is TGTGCCAGCAGTTACGATGGACGGACCTATGGCTACACCTTC. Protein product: CASSYDGRTYGYTF.

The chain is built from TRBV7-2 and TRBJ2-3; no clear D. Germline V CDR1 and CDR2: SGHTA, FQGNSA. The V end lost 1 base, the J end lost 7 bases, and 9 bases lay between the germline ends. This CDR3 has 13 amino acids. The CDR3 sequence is CASSLGAQYTQYF. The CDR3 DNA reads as TGTGCCAGCAGCTTAGGGGCGCAATATACGCAGTATTTT.

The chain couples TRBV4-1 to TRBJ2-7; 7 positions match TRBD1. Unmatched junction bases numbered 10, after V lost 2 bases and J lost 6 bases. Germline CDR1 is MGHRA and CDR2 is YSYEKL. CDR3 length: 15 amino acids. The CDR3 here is CASSQNRDSGGEQYF. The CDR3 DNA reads TGCGCCAGCAGCCAAAACCGGGACAGTGGAGGCGAGCAGTACTTC.

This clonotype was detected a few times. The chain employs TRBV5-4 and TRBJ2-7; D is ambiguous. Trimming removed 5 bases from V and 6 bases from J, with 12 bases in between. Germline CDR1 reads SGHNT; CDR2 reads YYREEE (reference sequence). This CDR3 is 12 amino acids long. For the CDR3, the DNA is TGTGCCAGCAGGGTAGAGTTCGGCGAGCAGTACTTC. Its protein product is CASRVEFGEQYF. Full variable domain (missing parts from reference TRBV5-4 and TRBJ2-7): ETGVTQSPTHLIKTRGQQVTLRCSSQSGHNTVSWYQQALGQGPQFIFQYYREEENGRGNFPPRFSGLQFPNYSSELNVNALELDDSALYLCASRVEFGEQYFGPGTRLTVT.

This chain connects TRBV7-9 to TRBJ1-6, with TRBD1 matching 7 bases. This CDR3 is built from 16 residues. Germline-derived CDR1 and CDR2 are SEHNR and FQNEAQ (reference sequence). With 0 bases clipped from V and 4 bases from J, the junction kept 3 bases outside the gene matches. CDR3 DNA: TGTGCCAGCAGCTTAGCCGGGACAGAGTATAATTCACCCCTCCACTTT. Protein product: CASSLAGTEYNSPLHF.

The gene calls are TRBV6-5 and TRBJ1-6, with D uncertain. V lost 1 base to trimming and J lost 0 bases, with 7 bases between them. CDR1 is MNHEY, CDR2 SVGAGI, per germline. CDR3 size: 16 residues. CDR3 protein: CASSYYTSSYNSPLHF. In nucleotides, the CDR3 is TGTGCCAGCAGTTACTACACGAGCTCCTATAATTCACCCCTCCACTTT.

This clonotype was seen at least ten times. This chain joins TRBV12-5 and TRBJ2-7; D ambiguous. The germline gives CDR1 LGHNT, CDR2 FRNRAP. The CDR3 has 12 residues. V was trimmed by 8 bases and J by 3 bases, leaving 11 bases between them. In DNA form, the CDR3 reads TGTGCTAGTTCGGTAGTCCTCTACGAGCAGTACTTC. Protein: CASSVVLYEQYF.

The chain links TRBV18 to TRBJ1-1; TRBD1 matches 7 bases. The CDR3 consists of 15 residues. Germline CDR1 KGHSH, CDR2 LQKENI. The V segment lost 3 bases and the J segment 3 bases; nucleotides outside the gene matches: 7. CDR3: CASSPPGQIDTEAFF. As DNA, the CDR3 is TGTGCCAGCTCACCCCCGGGACAGATCGACACTGAAGCTTTCTTT.

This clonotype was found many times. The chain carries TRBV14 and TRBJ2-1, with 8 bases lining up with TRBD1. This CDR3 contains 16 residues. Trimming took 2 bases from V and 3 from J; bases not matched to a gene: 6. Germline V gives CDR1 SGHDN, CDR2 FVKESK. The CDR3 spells CASSQKSGGLYNEQFF. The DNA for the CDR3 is TGTGCCAGCAGCCAAAAATCAGGGGGCCTCTACAATGAGCAGTTCTTC.

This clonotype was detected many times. The CDR3 spells CASSLGGRSYNEQFF. The CDR3, as DNA: TGTGCCAGCAGCTTAGGCGGGAGGTCCTACAATGAGCAGTTCTTC. V usage is TRBV7-8 and J usage is TRBJ2-1; 8 nucleotides match TRBD2. The germline V gene has CDR1 SGHVS and CDR2 FQNEAQ. The junction had 0 bases not matched to a gene; V was cut back by 1 base and J by 1 base. The CDR3 sequence is 15 residues long.

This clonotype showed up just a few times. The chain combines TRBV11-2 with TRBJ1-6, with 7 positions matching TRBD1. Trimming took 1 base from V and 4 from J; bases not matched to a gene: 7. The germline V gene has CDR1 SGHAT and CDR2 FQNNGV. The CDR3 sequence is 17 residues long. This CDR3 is CASSLVPGQRYNSPLHF. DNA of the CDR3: TGTGCCAGCAGCTTAGTACCGGGACAGAGATATAATTCACCCCTCCACTTT.

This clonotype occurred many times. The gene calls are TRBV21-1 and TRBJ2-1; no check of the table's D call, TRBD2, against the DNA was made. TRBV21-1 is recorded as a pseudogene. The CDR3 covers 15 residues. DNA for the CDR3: TGTGCCAGCAGCTGGTCTAGGCGGGAGGCCCCTGAGCAGTTCTTC. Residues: CASSWSRREAPEQFF.

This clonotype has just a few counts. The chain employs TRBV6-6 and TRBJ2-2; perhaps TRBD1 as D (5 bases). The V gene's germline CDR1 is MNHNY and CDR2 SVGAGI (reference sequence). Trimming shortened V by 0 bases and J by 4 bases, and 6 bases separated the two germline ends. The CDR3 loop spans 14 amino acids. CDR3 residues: CASSYSRATGELFF. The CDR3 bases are TGTGCCAGCAGTTACTCCAGGGCCACCGGGGAGCTGTTTTTT.

The CDR3 DNA reads TGTGCCAGCAGTTACTCTTGGGCCCGGCGTGGCAATGAGCAGTTCTTC. Amino acid sequence: CASSYSWARRGNEQFF. The chain employs TRBV6-2 or TRBV6-3 and TRBJ2-1; no clear D gene. V dropped 0 bases and J dropped 6 bases, with 15 bases sitting between them. There are 16 residues in the CDR3. The germline CDR1 and CDR2 sequences are MNHEY and SVGEGT.

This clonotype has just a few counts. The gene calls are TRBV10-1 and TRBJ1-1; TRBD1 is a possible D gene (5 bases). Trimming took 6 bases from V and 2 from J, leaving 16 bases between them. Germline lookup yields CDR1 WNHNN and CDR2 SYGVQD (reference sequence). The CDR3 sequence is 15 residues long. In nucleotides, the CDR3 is TGCGCCAGCAGCCCTTCCGACAGTAAAAACACTGAAGCTTTCTTT. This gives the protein CASSPSDSKNTEAFF.

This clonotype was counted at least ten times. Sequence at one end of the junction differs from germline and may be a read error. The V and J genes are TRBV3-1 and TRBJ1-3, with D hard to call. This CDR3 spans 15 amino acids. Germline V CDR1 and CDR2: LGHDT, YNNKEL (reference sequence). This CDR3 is CASSRHKNSENTIYF. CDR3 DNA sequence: TGTGCCAGCAGCCGCCACAAGAACTCTGAAAACACCATATATTTT.

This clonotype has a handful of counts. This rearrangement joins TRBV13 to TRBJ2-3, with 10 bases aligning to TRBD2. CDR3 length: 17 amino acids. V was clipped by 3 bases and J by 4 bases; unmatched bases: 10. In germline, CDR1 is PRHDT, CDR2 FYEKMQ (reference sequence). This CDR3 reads CASSLRAGGVVADTQYF. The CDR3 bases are TGTGCCAGCAGCTTGCGAGCGGGAGGGGTGGTTGCAGATACGCAGTATTTT.

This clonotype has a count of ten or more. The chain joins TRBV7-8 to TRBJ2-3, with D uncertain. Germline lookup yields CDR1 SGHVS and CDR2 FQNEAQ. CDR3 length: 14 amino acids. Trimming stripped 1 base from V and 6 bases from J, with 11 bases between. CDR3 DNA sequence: TGTGCCAGCAGCTTAGAAGGTGGGCACGATACGCAGTATTTT. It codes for CASSLEGGHDTQYF.

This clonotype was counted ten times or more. The CDR3 nucleotides read TGCAGTGCTAGGTCAGGGGTCACCTACGAGCAGTACTTC. Its translation: CSARSGVTYEQYF. The chain employs TRBV20-1 and TRBJ2-7, with a weak D call TRBD1 (6 bases). The CDR3 length is 13 residues. Germline CDR1 is DFQATT and CDR2 is SNEGSKA (reference sequence). Trimming removed 3 bases from V and 2 bases from J, with 11 bases in between.

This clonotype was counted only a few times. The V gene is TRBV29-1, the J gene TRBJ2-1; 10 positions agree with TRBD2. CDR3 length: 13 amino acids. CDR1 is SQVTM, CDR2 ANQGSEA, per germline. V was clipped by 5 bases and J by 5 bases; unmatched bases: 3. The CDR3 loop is CSVTSGINNEQFF. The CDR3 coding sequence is TGCAGCGTTACTAGCGGGATTAACAATGAGCAGTTCTTC.

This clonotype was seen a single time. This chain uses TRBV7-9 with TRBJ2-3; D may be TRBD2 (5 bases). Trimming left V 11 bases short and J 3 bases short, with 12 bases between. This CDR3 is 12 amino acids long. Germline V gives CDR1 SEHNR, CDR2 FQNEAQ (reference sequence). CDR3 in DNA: TGTGCCTCAGGATCGGGGACAGATACGCAGTATTTT. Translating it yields CASGSGTDTQYF.

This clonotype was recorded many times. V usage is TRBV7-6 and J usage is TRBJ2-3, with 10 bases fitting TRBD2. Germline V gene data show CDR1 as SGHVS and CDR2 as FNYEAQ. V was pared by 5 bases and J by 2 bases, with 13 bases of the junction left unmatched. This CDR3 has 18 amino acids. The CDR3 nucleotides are TGTGCCAGCAGCCCAAGAGGGGATAGCGGGAGGCACACAGATACGCAGTATTTT. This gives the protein CASSPRGDSGRHTDTQYF.

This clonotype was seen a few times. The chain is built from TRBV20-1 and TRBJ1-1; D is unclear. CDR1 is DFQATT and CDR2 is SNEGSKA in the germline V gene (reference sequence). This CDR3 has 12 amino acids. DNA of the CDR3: TGCAGCCCCAGTTGGGGGAACACTGAAGCTTTCTTT. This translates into CSPSWGNTEAFF.

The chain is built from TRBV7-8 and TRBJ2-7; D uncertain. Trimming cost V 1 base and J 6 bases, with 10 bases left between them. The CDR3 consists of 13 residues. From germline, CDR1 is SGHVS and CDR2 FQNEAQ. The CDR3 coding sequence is TGTGCCAGCAGCTTAGGGGTTGACGGCGAGCAGTACTTC. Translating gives CASSLGVDGEQYF.

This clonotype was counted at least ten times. The CDR3 sequence is CASSLRSPGANTGELFF. The CDR3 coding sequence is TGTGCCAGCAGCTTAAGATCGCCGGGGGCGAACACCGGGGAGCTGTTTTTT. This chain uses TRBV7-3 with TRBJ2-2; D possibly corresponds to TRBD2 (6 bases). In germline, CDR1 is SGHTA, CDR2 FQGTGA. The V gene lost 1 base and the J gene lost 0 bases, with 12 bases spanning the gap. This CDR3 comprises 17 residues.

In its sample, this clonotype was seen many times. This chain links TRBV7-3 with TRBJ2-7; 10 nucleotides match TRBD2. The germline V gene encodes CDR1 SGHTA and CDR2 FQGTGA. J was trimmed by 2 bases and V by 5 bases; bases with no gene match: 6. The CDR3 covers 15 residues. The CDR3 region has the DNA TGTGCCAGCAGCCGTAGCGGGAGGCCCCCCTACGAGCAGTACTTC. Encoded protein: CASSRSGRPPYEQYF.